Each of the 31 T cell receptor beta chains below was sequenced from the same sample in a study of T-cell reconstitution after alpha-beta-depleted transplantation in children. Preparation of the TCRbeta library used unique molecular identifiers. A single record per CDR3 protein comes from TCRdb applying MiXCR to the PCR reads. The sample lists 600,000 to 800,000 distinct CDR3 sequences, around 13% occurring once. The specimen comprised PBMCs, sampled before TCRalphabeta/CD19-depleted stem cell transplant. The origin of the receptors is a girl aged 2-10 years with congenital amegakaryocytic thrombocytopenia, due to receive a stem cell transplant.

The rearrangement uses TRBV20-1 and TRBJ2-7, with TRBD2 matching 9 bases. This CDR3 contains 14 residues. Germline V CDR1 and CDR2: DFQATT, SNEGSKA (reference sequence). Germline trimming cut 3 bases from V and 2 bases from J; bases unmatched to any gene: 5. CDR3 protein: CSASAASGTYEQYF. The CDR3 nucleotides read TGCAGTGCTAGTGCCGCTAGCGGGACCTACGAGCAGTACTTC.

This chain connects TRBV27 to TRBJ2-7; a weak D match, TRBD2 (6 bases). The V end was cut by 6 bases, the J end by 5 bases, with 14 bases between. This CDR3 comprises 13 residues. CDR1 MNHEY and CDR2 SMNVEV come from the germline V gene (reference sequence). Here the CDR3 DNA reads TGTGCCAGCAGAAGGGCCGGGAGCGACGAGCAGTACTTC. It specifies CASRRAGSDEQYF.

This clonotype has ten or more counts. V usage is TRBV5-1 and J usage is TRBJ2-7; possibly TRBD1 for D (7 bases). The germline gives CDR1 SGHRS, CDR2 YFSETQ. V lost 3 bases and J lost 3, with 13 bases in between. The CDR3 covers 14 residues. CDR3 sequence (DNA): TGCGCCAGCAGCTGGACAGGCGGGGACTACGAGCAGTACTTC. It specifies CASSWTGGDYEQYF.

The J gene is TRBJ2-7, the V gene TRBV14; D unclear. CDR1 and CDR2 (germline): SGHDN, FVKESK. The V end was cut by 0 bases, the J end by 3 bases, with 12 bases between. CDR3 length equals 15 residues. CDR3 sequence (DNA): TGTGCCAGCAGCCAAGATGTGACCCAGCGCTACGAGCAGTACTTC. It codes for CASSQDVTQRYEQYF.

This clonotype was recorded a few times. V and J are TRBV11-2 and TRBJ2-3; D uncertain. V was trimmed by 4 bases and J by 5 bases, leaving 10 bases between them. The CDR3 totals 13 residues. The V gene's germline CDR1 is SGHAT and CDR2 FQNNGV. The CDR3 coding sequence is TGTGCCAGCAGCTCAAACACTGGAGATACGCAGTATTTT. It specifies CASSSNTGDTQYF.

J is TRBJ2-7 and V is TRBV7-6; D gene uncertain. CDR1 is SGHVS and CDR2 is FNYEAQ in the germline V gene. Trimming left V 4 bases short and J 3 bases short, with 10 bases between. The CDR3 loop spans 13 amino acids. The CDR3 DNA is TGTGCCAGCAGCTCGTGGGGTTTCTACGAGCAGTACTTC. Translation gives CASSSWGFYEQYF.

Ten or more counts support this clonotype. The rearrangement joins TRBV20-1 to TRBJ2-1; 8 bases map to TRBD2. The germline V gene encodes CDR1 DFQATT and CDR2 SNEGSKA (reference sequence). This CDR3 has 15 amino acids. Germline trimming cut 0 bases from V and 5 bases from J; bases unmatched to any gene: 6. The CDR3 is CSARDSGGVNNEQFF. The CDR3 DNA reads TGCAGTGCTAGAGATTCGGGGGGGGTTAACAATGAGCAGTTCTTC.

This clonotype was seen ten or more times. The CDR3 DNA follows: TGTGCCAGCAGTTTATCTCAGGGGAGCCTTGGCTACACCTTC. Its protein is CASSLSQGSLGYTF. The genes are TRBV27 and TRBJ1-2; D may be TRBD1 (6 bases). There are 14 residues in the CDR3. The germline V gene has CDR1 MNHEY and CDR2 SMNVEV (reference sequence). The V gene lost 0 bases and the J gene lost 7 bases, with 12 bases spanning the gap.

This sequence joins TRBV27 and TRBJ2-3, with 8 bases fitting TRBD2. Germline assignment: CDR1 MNHEY and CDR2 SMNVEV (reference sequence). V lost 7 bases, J lost 3 bases, and 6 bases stayed unmatched. The CDR3 consists of 14 residues. The CDR3 sequence: CASTKTSATDTQYF. CDR3 nucleotide sequence: TGTGCCAGCACCAAGACTAGCGCGACAGATACGCAGTATTTT.

This clonotype was picked up many times. The chain is built from TRBV20-1 and TRBJ2-1; TRBD2 agrees at 12 bases. V was clipped by 3 bases and J by 4 bases; unmatched bases: 4. CDR1 DFQATT and CDR2 SNEGSKA come from the germline V gene (reference sequence). The CDR3 is made up of 15 amino acids. The chain's CDR3 is CSASRGLAGYNEQFF. In DNA, the CDR3 is TGCAGTGCTAGTAGGGGACTAGCGGGTTACAATGAGCAGTTCTTC.

This clonotype was seen repeatedly, ten times or more. V usage is TRBV12-3 or TRBV12-4 and J usage is TRBJ2-3; 13 bases are a match to TRBD2. The V segment lost 6 bases and the J segment 5 bases; nucleotides outside the gene matches: 14. CDR3 length equals 18 residues. In DNA, the CDR3 is TGTGCCAGCAGCCCTCTGACTAGCGGGAGGTTCCTTAGAGATACGCAGTATTTT. Protein sequence: CASSPLTSGRFLRDTQYF.

This clonotype was recorded many times. The chain couples TRBV7-3 to TRBJ2-1; 12 bases match TRBD2. CDR1 is SGHTA and CDR2 is FQGTGA in the germline V gene. CDR3 length: 17 residues. J was trimmed by 1 base and V by 2 bases; bases with no gene match: 3. Written as DNA, the CDR3 is TGTGCCAGCAGCTTACTAGCGGGAGGGCCTTCCTACAATGAGCAGTTCTTC. As protein: CASSLLAGGPSYNEQFF.

The table lists this clonotype with a few counts. This sequence joins TRBV11-2 and TRBJ2-1; perhaps D is TRBD1 or TRBD2 (5 bases each). The CDR3 loop spans 14 amino acids. Germline CDR1 SGHAT, CDR2 FQNNGV. With 0 bases removed from V and 10 bases from J, the gap between germline ends came to 13 bases. This chain's CDR3 is CASSLEARGREQFF. The DNA of the CDR3 is TGTGCCAGCAGCTTAGAAGCGAGGGGTCGGGAGCAGTTCTTC. The entire variable domain, with the rest obtained from reference TRBV11-2 and TRBJ2-1, is as follows: EAGVAQSPRYKIIEKRQSVAFWCNPISGHATLYWYQQILGQGPKLLIQFQNNGVVDDSQLPKDRFSAERLKGVDSTLKIQPAKLEDSAVYLCASSLEARGREQFFGPGTRLTVL.

The rearrangement joins TRBV28 to TRBJ1-1; tentatively, D is TRBD1 (5 bases). CDR3 length: 15 residues. V lost 10 bases, J lost 0 bases, and 18 bases lay in between. Germline-derived CDR1 and CDR2 are MDHEN and SYDVKM. CDR3 loop: CAINPAGGMNTEAFF. As DNA, the CDR3 is TGTGCCATCAATCCAGCCGGGGGGATGAACACTGAAGCTTTCTTT.

V gene TRBV5-1 combines with J gene TRBJ1-1; D is possibly TRBD1 (5 bases). The CDR3 is 15 residues long. The germline CDR1 and CDR2 sequences are SGHRS and YFSETQ. Trimming shortened V by 4 bases and J by 1 base, and 14 bases separated the two germline ends. CDR3 protein: CASSRDGEENTEAFF. The CDR3 coding sequence is TGCGCCAGCAGCCGGGACGGTGAGGAGAACACTGAAGCTTTCTTT.

The chain carries TRBV4-1 and TRBJ1-2; D uncertain. CDR1 MGHRA and CDR2 YSYEKL come from the germline V gene. The CDR3 extends over 15 amino acids. V gave up 1 base and J gave up 1 base, with 10 bases separating them. The DNA for the CDR3 is TGCGCCAGCAGCCAAGCTTTAACAAGTAACTATGGCTACACCTTC. Protein: CASSQALTSNYGYTF.

There are many counts of this clonotype. The rearrangement links TRBV5-1 to TRBJ2-5; 7 bases are shared with TRBD2. With V trimmed by 2 bases and J by 0 bases, 4 bases remained unmatched. The CDR3 runs 15 residues. The germline V gene has CDR1 SGHRS and CDR2 YFSETQ. The CDR3 here is CASSLSGIHQETQYF. In nucleotides, the CDR3 is TGCGCCAGCAGCTTAAGCGGGATCCACCAAGAGACCCAGTACTTC.

Points on this clonotype: This may come from a read error, since a much larger clone is one base off. The V gene is TRBV12-3 or TRBV12-4, the J gene TRBJ2-3; TRBD1 matches 10 bases. The junction had 17 bases not matched to a gene; V was cut back by 11 bases and J by 0 bases. This CDR3 spans 18 amino acids. CDR3 amino acids: CACMGGIGTGDSTDTQYF. In DNA form, the CDR3 reads TGTGCCTGCATGGGGGGAATCGGGACAGGGGATAGCACAGATACGCAGTATTTT.

In its sample, this clonotype was seen a few times. The rearrangement joins TRBV9 to TRBJ2-7; the match to TRBD2 covers 7 bases. Germline V gene lookup returns CDR1 SGDLS and CDR2 YYNGEE. V lost 0 bases to trimming and J lost 3 bases; unmatched junction nucleotides: 6. CDR3 length: 15 residues. In nucleotides, the CDR3 is TGTGCCAGCAGCGTAGAGGAAGCGGGGTACTACGAGCAGTACTTC. Amino acids: CASSVEEAGYYEQYF.

V gene TRBV29-1 combines with J gene TRBJ1-1, with TRBD1 as a possible D gene (5 bases). The CDR3 length is 14 residues. From germline, CDR1 is SQVTM and CDR2 ANQGSEA. Trimming pared 6 bases from V and 4 bases from J, leaving 18 bases between. The CDR3 region is CSVGISGGSTEAFF. In DNA form, the CDR3 reads TGCAGCGTCGGTATTTCGGGGGGTAGCACTGAAGCTTTCTTT.

CDR3 sequence reads: CASSSPGGSNTGELFF. The CDR3 region has the DNA TGTGCCAGCAGTTCCCCAGGGGGGTCGAACACCGGGGAGCTGTTTTTT. V usage is TRBV12-3 or TRBV12-4 and J usage is TRBJ2-2; TRBD1 might be the D (7 bases). The CDR3 has 16 residues. V was cut by 4 bases and J by 0 bases, with 12 bases left in between.

This clonotype was counted ten times or more. The chain carries TRBV27 and TRBJ1-1; D gene ambiguous. The CDR3 contains 13 residues. V shed 6 bases and J shed 3 bases, with 11 bases lying between them. Looked up from germline, CDR1 is MNHEY and CDR2 is SMNVEV (reference sequence). This CDR3 is CASRWTDYTEAFF. The CDR3 nucleotides are TGTGCCAGCAGATGGACGGATTACACTGAAGCTTTCTTT.

Remarks on this clonotype: A much larger clone is a single base away; this may be a read error. Since no conserved phenylalanine or tryptophan closes the CDR3, a read error is the likely cause. The rearrangement links TRBV5-1 to TRBJ2-2; D remains unclear. Between the trimmed V and J ends, which lost 0 bases and 3 bases, there was a span of 6 bases. The germline gives CDR1 SGHRS, CDR2 YFSETQ. CDR3 size: 14 residues. For the CDR3, the DNA is TGCGCCAGCAGCTTGGGACACGACACCGGGGAGCTGTTTTCT. Translating gives CASSLGHDTGELFS.

This clonotype was seen more than once but under ten times. This rearrangement joins TRBV5-1 to TRBJ2-1; 9 nucleotides line up with TRBD1. The junction had 9 bases not matched to a gene; V was cut back by 3 bases and J by 8 bases. The CDR3 runs to 15 residues. Germline assignment: CDR1 SGHRS and CDR2 YFSETQ. The CDR3 loop reads CASSWAGTGFDEQFF. CDR3 in DNA: TGCGCCAGCAGCTGGGCCGGGACAGGGTTCGATGAGCAGTTCTTC.

This clonotype appeared a few times. V usage is TRBV7-9 and J usage is TRBJ2-5; TRBD2 might be the D (5 bases). The CDR3 loop spans 14 amino acids. V gave up 1 base and J gave up 3 bases, with 9 bases separating them. Germline-derived CDR1 and CDR2 are SEHNR and FQNEAQ (reference sequence). CDR3 sequence reads: CASSLGTAEETQYF. CDR3 DNA: TGTGCCAGCAGCTTAGGGACTGCCGAAGAGACCCAGTACTTC.

As regards this clonotype: This may be a read error, as it is one base from a much larger clone. The CDR3 nucleotides read TGTGCCGTCAGCCGACCGAGCGGGAGGTCCCTCGGCACAGATACGCAGTATTTT. Translating it yields CAVSRPSGRSLGTDTQYF. V and J are TRBV10-3 and TRBJ2-3; 9 nucleotides match TRBD2. Germline V gives CDR1 ENHRY, CDR2 SYGVKD. CDR3 size: 18 residues.

This chain links TRBV20-1 with TRBJ2-3; 10 positions agree with TRBD2. The CDR3 runs to 15 residues. Germline assignment: CDR1 DFQATT and CDR2 SNEGSKA (reference sequence). The CDR3 bases are TGCAGCGCCATACTAGCGGGGACTAGCACAGATACGCAGTATTTT. This translates into CSAILAGTSTDTQYF.

Only a few counts were recorded for this clonotype. This chain connects TRBV28 to TRBJ2-2; 9 bases align to TRBD2. CDR3 length equals 17 residues. The trim removed 6 bases at V and 7 bases at J, leaving 15 bases unmatched. Germline V CDR1 and CDR2: MDHEN, SYDVKM. The CDR3: CASSLGLAWVLSGELFF. As DNA, the CDR3 is TGTGCCAGCAGCCTGGGACTAGCTTGGGTCCTAAGCGGGGAGCTGTTTTTT.

V is TRBV20-1 and J is TRBJ2-1; tentatively, D is TRBD2 (6 bases). The CDR3 runs 12 residues. The germline V gene has CDR1 DFQATT and CDR2 SNEGSKA (reference sequence). V was pared by 7 bases and J by 2 bases, with 9 bases between. CDR3 nucleotide sequence: TGCAGTGGGGGCGGGACCTACAATGAGCAGTTCTTC. Translating gives CSGGGTYNEQFF.

V usage is TRBV5-1 and J usage is TRBJ2-3, with 9 bases fitting TRBD1. Germline V gene lookup returns CDR1 SGHRS and CDR2 YFSETQ. The CDR3 consists of 17 residues. J lost 4 bases, V lost 0 bases, and 9 bases had no gene match. The CDR3 is CASSLGLKTGGADTQYF. Written as DNA, the CDR3 is TGCGCCAGCAGCTTGGGTCTGAAGACAGGGGGGGCAGATACGCAGTATTTT.

This clonotype was seen a handful of times. The chain combines TRBV2 with TRBJ2-7, with TRBD1 matching over 8 bases. Unmatched junction bases numbered 8, after V lost 5 bases and J lost 5 bases. CDR3 size: 14 residues. In germline, CDR1 is SNHLY, CDR2 FYNNEI. CDR3 region: CASSNFQGADEQYF. The CDR3, as DNA: TGTGCCAGCAGTAATTTTCAGGGGGCTGACGAGCAGTACTTC.